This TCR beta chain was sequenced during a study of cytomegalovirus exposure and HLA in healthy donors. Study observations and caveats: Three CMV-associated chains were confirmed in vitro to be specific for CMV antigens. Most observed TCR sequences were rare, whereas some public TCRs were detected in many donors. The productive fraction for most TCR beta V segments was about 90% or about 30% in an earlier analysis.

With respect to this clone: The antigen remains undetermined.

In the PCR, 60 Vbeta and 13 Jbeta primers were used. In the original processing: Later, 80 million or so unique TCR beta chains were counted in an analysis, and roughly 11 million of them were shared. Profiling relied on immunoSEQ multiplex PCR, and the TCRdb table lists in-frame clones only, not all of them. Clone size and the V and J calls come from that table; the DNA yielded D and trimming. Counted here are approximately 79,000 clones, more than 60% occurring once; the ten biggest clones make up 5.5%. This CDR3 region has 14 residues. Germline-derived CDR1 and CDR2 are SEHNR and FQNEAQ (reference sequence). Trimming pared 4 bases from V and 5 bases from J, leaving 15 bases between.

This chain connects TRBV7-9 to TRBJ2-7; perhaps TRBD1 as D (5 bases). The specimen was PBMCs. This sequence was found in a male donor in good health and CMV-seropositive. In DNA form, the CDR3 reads TGTGCCAGCAGCTCCAGACAGCCCTATGACGAGCAGTACTTC. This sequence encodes CASSSRQPYDEQYF.